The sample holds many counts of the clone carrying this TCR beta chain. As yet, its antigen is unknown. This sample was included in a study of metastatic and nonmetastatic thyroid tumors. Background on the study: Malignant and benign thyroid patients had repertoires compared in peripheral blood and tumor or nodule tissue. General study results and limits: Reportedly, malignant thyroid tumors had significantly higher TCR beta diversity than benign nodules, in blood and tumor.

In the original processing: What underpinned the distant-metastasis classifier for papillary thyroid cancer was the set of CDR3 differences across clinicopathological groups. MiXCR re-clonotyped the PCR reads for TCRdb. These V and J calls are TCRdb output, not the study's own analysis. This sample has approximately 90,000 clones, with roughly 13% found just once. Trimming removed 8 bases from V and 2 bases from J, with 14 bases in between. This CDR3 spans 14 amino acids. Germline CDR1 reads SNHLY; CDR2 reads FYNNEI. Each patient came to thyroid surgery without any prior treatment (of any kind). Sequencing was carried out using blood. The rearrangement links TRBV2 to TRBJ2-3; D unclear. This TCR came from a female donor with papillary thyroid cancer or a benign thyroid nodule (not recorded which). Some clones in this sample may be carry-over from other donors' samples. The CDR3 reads CASPKGSDTDTQYF. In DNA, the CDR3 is TGTGCCAGCCCAAAGGGTTCAGACACAGATACGCAGTATTTT.